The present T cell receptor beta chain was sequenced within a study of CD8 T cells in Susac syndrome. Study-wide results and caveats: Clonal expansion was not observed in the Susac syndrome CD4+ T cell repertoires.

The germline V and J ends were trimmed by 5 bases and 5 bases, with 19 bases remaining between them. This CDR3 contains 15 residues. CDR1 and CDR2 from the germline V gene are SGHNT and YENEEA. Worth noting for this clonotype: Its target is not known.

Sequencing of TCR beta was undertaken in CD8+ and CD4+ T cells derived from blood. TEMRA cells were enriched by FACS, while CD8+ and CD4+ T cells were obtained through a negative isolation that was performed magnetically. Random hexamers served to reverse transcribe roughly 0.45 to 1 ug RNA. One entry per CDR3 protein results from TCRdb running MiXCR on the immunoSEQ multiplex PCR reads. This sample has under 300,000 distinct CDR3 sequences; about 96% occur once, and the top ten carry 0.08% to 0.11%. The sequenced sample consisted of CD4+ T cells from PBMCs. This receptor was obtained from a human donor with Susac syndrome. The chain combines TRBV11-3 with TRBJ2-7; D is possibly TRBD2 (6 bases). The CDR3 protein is CASSPRNRLGHEQYF. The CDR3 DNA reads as TGTGCCAGCAGCCCACGAAATAGACTAGGCCACGAGCAGTACTTC.